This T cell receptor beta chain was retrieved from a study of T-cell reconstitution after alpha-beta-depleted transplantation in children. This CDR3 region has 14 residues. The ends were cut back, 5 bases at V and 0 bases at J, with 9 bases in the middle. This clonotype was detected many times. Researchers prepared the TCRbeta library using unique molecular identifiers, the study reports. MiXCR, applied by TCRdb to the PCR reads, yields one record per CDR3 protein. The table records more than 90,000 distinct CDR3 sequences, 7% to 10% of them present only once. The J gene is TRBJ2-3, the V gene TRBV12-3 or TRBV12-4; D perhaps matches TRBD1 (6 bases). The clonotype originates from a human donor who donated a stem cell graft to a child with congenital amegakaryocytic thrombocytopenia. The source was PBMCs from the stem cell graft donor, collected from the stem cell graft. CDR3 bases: TGTGCCAGCAGTCAGGGGCTGAGCACAGATACGCAGTATTTT. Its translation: CASSQGLSTDTQYF.